The 27 T cell receptor beta chains presented below share a single source sample, sequenced in a study of blood T cell repertoires in COVID-19. Some clones are missing from TCRdb's copy, which holds only in-frame ones; the method was immunoSEQ multiplex PCR. The sample yields around 300,000 clones, 75% to 90% seen once. Sequences were obtained from peripheral blood. The receptors derive from a man aged 45-65 years with acute or convalescent COVID-19.

The chain employs TRBV7-2 and TRBJ1-5; tentative D call: TRBD1 (6 bases). The V end lost 1 base, the J end lost 5 bases, and 9 bases lay between the germline ends. The CDR3 is made up of 14 amino acids. The germline V gene encodes CDR1 SGHTA and CDR2 FQGNSA. CDR3 in amino acids: CASSLGAGDQPQHF. For the CDR3, the DNA is TGTGCCAGCAGCTTAGGGGCAGGGGATCAGCCCCAGCATTTT.

This clone showed up just once. This rearrangement joins TRBV9 to TRBJ2-3; TRBD2 agrees at 10 bases. Per the germline V gene, CDR1 is SGDLS and CDR2 is YYNGEE. Trimming removed 4 bases from V and 1 base from J; junction bases left unmatched: 15. There are 19 residues in the CDR3. CDR3 coding DNA: TGTGCCAGCAGCCCTAGGGATGGTAGCGGGGGGACCGGCACAGATACGCAGTATTTT. Its translation: CASSPRDGSGGTGTDTQYF.

The chain carries TRBV7-9 and TRBJ1-1; D call uncertain. The V end lost 2 bases, the J end lost 0 bases, and 10 bases lay between the germline ends. Germline V gene lookup returns CDR1 SEHNR and CDR2 FQNEAQ (reference sequence). The CDR3 extends over 15 amino acids. CDR3: CASSLIRGMNTEAFF. CDR3 nucleotides: TGTGCCAGCAGCTTAATTCGCGGGATGAACACTGAAGCTTTCTTT. The full variable domain, in which reference TRBV7-9 and TRBJ1-1 provide the parts outside the CDR3, is DTGVSQNPRHKITKRGQNVTFRCDPISEHNRLYWYRQTLGQGPEFLTYFQNEAQLEKSRLLSDRFSAERPKGSFSTLEIQRTEQGDSAMYLCASSLIRGMNTEAFFGQGTRLTVV.

This chain connects TRBV20-1 to TRBJ1-6, with 12 bases fitting TRBD1. Trimming at V came to 3 bases and at J to 16 bases, leaving 13 bases not matched to a gene. Germline values: CDR1 DFQATT, CDR2 SNEGSKA (reference sequence). CDR3 size: 15 residues. CDR3 region: CSASYEGQGAVGLHF. The CDR3 coding sequence is TGCAGTGCTAGTTATGAGGGACAGGGGGCGGTGGGACTCCACTTT.

The chain joins TRBV11-3 to TRBJ2-2, with a possible D match to TRBD2 (5 bases). Germline CDR1 is SGHNT and CDR2 is YENEEA. Trimming removed 0 bases from V and 0 bases from J, with 5 bases in between. CDR3 length: 15 residues. CDR3 sequence: CASSLDGTNTGELFF. CDR3 nucleotides: TGTGCCAGCAGCTTAGACGGGACGAACACCGGGGAGCTGTTTTTT.

V is TRBV4-1 and J is TRBJ2-5; 7 nucleotides agree with TRBD2. The CDR3 consists of 14 residues. Germline CDR1 MGHRA, CDR2 YSYEKL. Losses at the gene ends were 2 bases for V and 5 bases for J; bases not matched to a gene: 5. DNA of the CDR3: TGCGCCAGCAGCCAATTAGCGGGCGGTGAGACCCAGTACTTC. Protein product: CASSQLAGGETQYF.

The chain has TRBV6-5 and TRBJ2-3; TRBD1 is a possible D gene (6 bases). Germline V gene data show CDR1 as MNHEY and CDR2 as SVGAGI. V was cut by 8 bases and J by 1 base, with 10 bases left in between. This CDR3 is 13 amino acids long. The CDR3 region has the DNA TGTGCCAGCGGACAGCCCCGCACAGATACGCAGTATTTT. Its protein is CASGQPRTDTQYF.

The chain couples TRBV19 to TRBJ2-7, with 7 bases fitting TRBD1. With V trimmed by 5 bases and J by 1 base, 8 bases remained unmatched. CDR1 is LNHDA, CDR2 SQIVND, per germline (reference sequence). CDR3 length: 15 residues. The CDR3 bases are TGTGCCAGTAGTGCCCGACAGGGTGTTTCCTACGAGCAGTACTTC. This gives the protein CASSARQGVSYEQYF.

Here the CDR3 DNA reads TGTGCCAGCAGCGTGACTAGCGGGGGGTACGAGCAGTACTTC. It translates to CASSVTSGGYEQYF. This rearrangement joins TRBV9 to TRBJ2-7; 13 bases fit TRBD2. The CDR3 is made up of 14 amino acids. Germline V gene sequence: CDR1 SGDLS, CDR2 YYNGEE. The V segment lost 2 bases and the J segment 4 bases; nucleotides outside the gene matches: 0.

CDR3 sequence reads: CASSVARDRSSGANVLTF. The DNA of the CDR3 is TGTGCCAGCAGCGTAGCCCGGGACAGGAGCTCTGGGGCCAACGTCCTGACTTTC. The rearrangement joins TRBV9 to TRBJ2-6; TRBD1 aligns across 8 bases. V was clipped by 0 bases and J by 0 bases; unmatched bases: 5. CDR1 SGDLS and CDR2 YYNGEE come from the germline V gene. CDR3 length equals 18 residues.

The V call is TRBV7-9, the J call TRBJ1-1, with 7 positions matching TRBD1. The V gene's germline CDR1 is SEHNR and CDR2 FQNEAQ (reference sequence). Trimming removed 8 bases from V and 0 bases from J; junction bases left unmatched: 9. CDR3 size: 15 residues. CDR3 loop: CASDRDSFMNTEAFF. In DNA, the CDR3 is TGTGCCAGCGATAGGGACAGCTTCATGAACACTGAAGCTTTCTTT.

The chain links TRBV7-9 to TRBJ2-7, with 7 bases aligning to TRBD1. V trimming: 5 bases; J trimming: 2 bases; junction bases outside the gene matches: 9. Per germline, CDR1 SEHNR and CDR2 FQNEAQ (reference sequence). CDR3 length: 15 amino acids. Here the CDR3 reads CASSPYRGWPYEQYF. CDR3 in DNA: TGTGCCAGCAGCCCATACAGGGGTTGGCCCTACGAGCAGTACTTC.

V is TRBV27 and J is TRBJ2-7; perhaps TRBD2 as D (7 bases). Per the germline V gene, CDR1 is MNHEY and CDR2 is SMNVEV (reference sequence). This CDR3 spans 15 amino acids. The ends were cut back, 5 bases at V and 6 bases at J, with 20 bases in the middle. CDR3 amino acids: CASSPSDAGAAEQYF. CDR3 in DNA: TGTGCCAGCAGTCCCTCCGATGCGGGGGCGGCCGAGCAGTACTTC.

The CDR3 DNA sequence: TGTGCCTGGAGTGGGGCGGGGGGGCCCTACAATGAGCAGTTCTTC. Protein: CAWSGAGGPYNEQFF. The chain is built from TRBV30 and TRBJ2-1; 9 bases map to TRBD2. The junction had 3 bases not matched to a gene; V was cut back by 1 base and J by 2 bases. The CDR3 is made up of 15 amino acids. Per the germline V gene, CDR1 is GTSNPN and CDR2 is SVGIG (reference sequence).

The chain joins TRBV7-3 to TRBJ2-1; perhaps TRBD2 as D (6 bases). CDR3 length equals 12 residues. Looked up from germline, CDR1 is SGHTA and CDR2 is FQGTGA. Trimming took 5 bases from V and 10 from J, leaving 12 bases between them. This chain's CDR3 is CASSLPSGEQFF. The CDR3 DNA reads TGTGCCAGCAGCCTACCGAGCGGGGAGCAGTTCTTC.

V and J are TRBV6-4 and TRBJ2-3, with a tentative D call TRBD1 (6 bases). The CDR3 runs to 15 residues. Per germline, CDR1 MRHNA and CDR2 SNTAGT. V was clipped by 0 bases and J by 3 bases, with 10 bases between them. The CDR3 region is CASSDSQGRTDTQYF. In nucleotides, the CDR3 is TGTGCCAGCAGTGACTCTCAGGGGAGAACAGATACGCAGTATTTT.

The rearrangement uses TRBV6-5 and TRBJ1-1; D is ambiguous. CDR1 and CDR2 from the germline V gene are MNHEY and SVGAGI. Trimming removed 5 bases at V and 1 base at J, with 11 bases between. The CDR3 length is 14 residues. CDR3 sequence reads: CASSPPGGNTEAFF. DNA of the CDR3: TGTGCCAGCAGTCCCCCGGGTGGGAACACTGAAGCTTTCTTT.

The rearrangement joins TRBV10-1 to TRBJ2-3; unclear D gene. Trimming stripped 0 bases from V and 0 bases from J, with 10 bases between. Germline CDR1 WNHNN, CDR2 SYGVQD (reference sequence). This CDR3 is built from 16 residues. For the CDR3, the DNA is TGCGCCAGCAGTGAGTCTCGCACCACTAGCACAGATACGCAGTATTTT. It codes for CASSESRTTSTDTQYF.

This clone came up once. The chain combines TRBV25-1 with TRBJ1-1; TRBD1 might be the D (6 bases). Germline loops: CDR1 MGHDK, CDR2 SYGVNS. V was cut by 6 bases and J by 8 bases, with 16 bases left in between. The CDR3 totals 13 residues. CDR3 sequence reads: CASRPNRADEAFF. CDR3 DNA sequence: TGTGCCAGCAGGCCTAACAGGGCGGACGAAGCTTTCTTT. Full variable domain (remainder filled in from reference TRBV25-1 and TRBJ1-1): EADIYQTPRYLVIGTGKKITLECSQTMGHDKMYWYQQDPGMELHLIHYSYGVNSTEKGDLSSESTVSRIRTEHFPLTLESARPSHTSQYLCASRPNRADEAFFGQGTRLTVV.

The genes are TRBV4-1 and TRBJ2-1, with TRBD2 identical over 9 bases. V lost 2 bases, J lost 4 bases, and 9 bases stayed unmatched. This CDR3 has 17 amino acids. Per germline, CDR1 MGHRA and CDR2 YSYEKL. CDR3 coding DNA: TGCGCCAGCAGCCAATCTTACGCGGGGGGGCGTTACAATGAGCAGTTCTTC. Translating it yields CASSQSYAGGRYNEQFF.

The CDR3 loop reads CASFSLGANTGELFF. The CDR3 DNA reads as TGTGCCAGCTTCTCCCTCGGTGCGAACACCGGGGAGCTGTTTTTT. The J gene is TRBJ2-2, the V gene TRBV27; D not certain. CDR3 length equals 15 residues. Germline V CDR1 and CDR2: MNHEY, SMNVEV (reference sequence). V dropped 8 bases and J dropped 0 bases, with 13 bases sitting between them.

The chain has TRBV7-9 and TRBJ1-1; TRBD1 is a possible D gene (5 bases). Trimming stripped 2 bases from V and 3 bases from J, with 10 bases between. Germline-derived CDR1 and CDR2 are SEHNR and FQNEAQ (reference sequence). The CDR3 sequence is 14 residues long. CDR3 in DNA: TGTGCCAGCAGCTTACCCAGGGATTACACTGAAGCTTTCTTT. Translation: CASSLPRDYTEAFF.

This chain links TRBV27 with TRBJ2-2; D remains ambiguous. The CDR3 runs 18 residues. Trimming cost V 5 bases and J 2 bases, with 21 bases left between them. The germline V gene encodes CDR1 MNHEY and CDR2 SMNVEV (reference sequence). The CDR3 spells CASSPDPTQILNTGELFF. Written as DNA, the CDR3 is TGTGCCAGCAGTCCCGACCCGACACAGATTCTTAACACCGGGGAGCTGTTTTTT.

The chain joins TRBV10-1 to TRBJ1-1; D remains ambiguous. Germline CDR1 is WNHNN and CDR2 is SYGVQD (reference sequence). The CDR3 is 13 amino acids. V lost 6 bases to trimming and J lost 1 base, with 9 bases between them. CDR3 nucleotides: TGCGCCAGCAGCGTTAACAGGAACACTGAAGCTTTCTTT. It translates to CASSVNRNTEAFF.

This clone was recorded only once. The V gene is TRBV24-1, the J gene TRBJ2-5; maybe TRBD1 (5 bases). Trimming shortened V by 2 bases and J by 5 bases, and 14 bases separated the two germline ends. The CDR3 contains 15 residues. Looked up from germline, CDR1 is KGHDR and CDR2 is SFDVKD. The CDR3 loop reads CATSDSGAHGETQYF. CDR3 DNA sequence: TGTGCCACCAGTGATTCTGGGGCCCACGGGGAGACCCAGTACTTC.

The chain recombines TRBV19 with TRBJ2-5, with D perhaps matching TRBD1 (7 bases). In germline, CDR1 is LNHDA, CDR2 SQIVND (reference sequence). Trimming removed 4 bases at V and 3 bases at J, with 21 bases between. The CDR3 runs to 17 residues. Written as DNA, the CDR3 is TGTGCCAGTAGTACAGCCCGCGGGGTCAGGGGGAAAGAGACCCAGTACTTC. This gives the protein CASSTARGVRGKETQYF.

The gene calls are TRBV11-3 and TRBJ2-1; 11 bases match TRBD2. V gave up 5 bases and J gave up 2 bases; unmatched junction bases: 2. The CDR3 is made up of 15 amino acids. Germline CDR1 and CDR2: SGHNT and YENEEA. The chain's CDR3 is CASSTSGGTYNEQFF. DNA for the CDR3: TGTGCCAGCAGCACTAGCGGGGGAACCTACAATGAGCAGTTCTTC.